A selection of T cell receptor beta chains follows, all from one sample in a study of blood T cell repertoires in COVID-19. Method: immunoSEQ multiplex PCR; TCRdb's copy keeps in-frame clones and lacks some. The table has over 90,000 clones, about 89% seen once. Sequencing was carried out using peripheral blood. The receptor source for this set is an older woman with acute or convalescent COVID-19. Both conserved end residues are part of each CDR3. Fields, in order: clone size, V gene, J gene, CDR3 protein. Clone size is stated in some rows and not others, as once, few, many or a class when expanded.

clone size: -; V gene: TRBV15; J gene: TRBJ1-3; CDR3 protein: CATSREKGGYTIYF
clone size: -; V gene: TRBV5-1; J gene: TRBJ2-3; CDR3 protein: CASSLSGSSGDTQYF
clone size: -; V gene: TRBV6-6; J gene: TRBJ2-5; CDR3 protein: CASRLAGVRETQYF
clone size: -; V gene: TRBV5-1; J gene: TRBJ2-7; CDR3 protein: CASSSLGVSYEQYF
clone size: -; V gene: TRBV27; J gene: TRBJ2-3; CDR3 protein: CASRARATTDTQYF
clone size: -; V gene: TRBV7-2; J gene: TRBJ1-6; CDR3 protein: CASRGSGATRNSPLHF
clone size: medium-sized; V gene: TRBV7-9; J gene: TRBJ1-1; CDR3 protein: CASSRWDSEAFF
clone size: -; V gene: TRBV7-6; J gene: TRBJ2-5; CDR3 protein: CASSPKPGLQETQYF
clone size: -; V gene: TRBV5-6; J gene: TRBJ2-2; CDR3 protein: CASSFLDRDTGELFF
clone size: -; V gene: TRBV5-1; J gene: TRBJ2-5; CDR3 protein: CASSLAVFETQYF
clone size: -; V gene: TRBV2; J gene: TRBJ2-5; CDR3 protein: CASRVRATRGETQYF
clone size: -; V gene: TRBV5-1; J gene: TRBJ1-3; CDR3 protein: CASSPEGVSGNTIYF
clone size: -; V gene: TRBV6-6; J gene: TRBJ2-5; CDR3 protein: CASSLLNRDKRVETQYF
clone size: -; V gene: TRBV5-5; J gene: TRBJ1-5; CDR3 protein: CASSLREGSNQPQHF
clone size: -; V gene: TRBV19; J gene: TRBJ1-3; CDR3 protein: CASSIVFGANTAGNTIYF
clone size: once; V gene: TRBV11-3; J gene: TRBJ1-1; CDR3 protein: CASSSSGLKTEAFF
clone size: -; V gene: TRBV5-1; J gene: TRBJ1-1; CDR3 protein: CASSLAPGLNTEAFF
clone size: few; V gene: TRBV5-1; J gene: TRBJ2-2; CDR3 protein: CASSLGDTLSRELFF
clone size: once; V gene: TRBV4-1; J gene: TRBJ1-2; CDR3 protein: CASSQDWARYGYTF
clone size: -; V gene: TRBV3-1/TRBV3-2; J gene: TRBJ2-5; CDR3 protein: CASSDRKTQYF
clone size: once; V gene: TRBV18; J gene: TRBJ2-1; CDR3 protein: CASSQGQALSPEQFF
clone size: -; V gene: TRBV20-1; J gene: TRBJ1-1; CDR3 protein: CSENGNTEAFF
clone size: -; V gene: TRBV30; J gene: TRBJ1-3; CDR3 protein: CAGTGSLSGNTIYF
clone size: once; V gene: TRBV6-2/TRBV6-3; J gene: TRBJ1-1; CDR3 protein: CASSYRRGRDTEAFF
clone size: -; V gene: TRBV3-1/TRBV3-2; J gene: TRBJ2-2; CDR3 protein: CASSQDLGRPGELFF
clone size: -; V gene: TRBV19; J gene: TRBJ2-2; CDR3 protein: CASSIGAGGITGELFF
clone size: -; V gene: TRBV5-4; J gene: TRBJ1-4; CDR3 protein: CASSLGTGLNEKLFF
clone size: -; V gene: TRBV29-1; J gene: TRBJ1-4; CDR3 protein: CSGSWANEKLFF
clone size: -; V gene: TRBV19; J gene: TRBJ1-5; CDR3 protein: CASSKQGAFGQPQHF
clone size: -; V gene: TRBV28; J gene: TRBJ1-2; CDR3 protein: CASSFPENYGYTF
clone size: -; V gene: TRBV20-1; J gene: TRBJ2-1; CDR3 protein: CSASPSVAGPNEQFF
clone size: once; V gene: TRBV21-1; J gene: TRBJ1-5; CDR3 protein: CATFGDSNQPQHF
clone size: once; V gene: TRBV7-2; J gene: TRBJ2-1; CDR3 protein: CASGTSGLYNEQFF
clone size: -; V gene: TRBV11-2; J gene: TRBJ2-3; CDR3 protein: CASSSHSGSTDTQYF
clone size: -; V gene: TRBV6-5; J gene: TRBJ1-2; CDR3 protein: CASSGGFSGLGYTF
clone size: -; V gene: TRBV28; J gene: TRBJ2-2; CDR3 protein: CASRPTGPGAGELFF
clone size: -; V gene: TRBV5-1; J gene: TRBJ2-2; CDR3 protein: CASSPTSRTGELFF
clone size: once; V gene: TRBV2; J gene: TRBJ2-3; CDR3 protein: CASSDRGAGKDTQYF
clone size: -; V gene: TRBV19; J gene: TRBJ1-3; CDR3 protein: CASTGGTVSGNTIYF
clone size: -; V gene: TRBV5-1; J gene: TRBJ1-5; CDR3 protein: CASSPGEVHQPQHF
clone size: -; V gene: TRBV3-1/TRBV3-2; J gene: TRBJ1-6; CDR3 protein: CASSPRQGTGSPLHF
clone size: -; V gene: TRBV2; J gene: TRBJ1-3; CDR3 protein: CASRSTTGGGNTIYF
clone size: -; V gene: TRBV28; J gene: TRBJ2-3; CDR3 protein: CASSLVGGSTDTQYF
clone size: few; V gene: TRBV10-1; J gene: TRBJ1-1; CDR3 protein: CASSESGQGRSPAFF
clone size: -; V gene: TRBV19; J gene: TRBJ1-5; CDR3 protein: CASRLTGAGQPQHF
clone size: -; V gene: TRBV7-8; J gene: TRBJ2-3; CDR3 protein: CASSRLLATGTDTQYF
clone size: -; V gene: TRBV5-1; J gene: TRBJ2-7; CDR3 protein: CASSLGRPRTGVPVVTYEQYF
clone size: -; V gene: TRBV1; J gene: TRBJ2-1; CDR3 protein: CTSSPQREGRNEQFF
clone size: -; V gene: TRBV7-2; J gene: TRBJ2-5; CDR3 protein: CASKGTSGSWETQYF
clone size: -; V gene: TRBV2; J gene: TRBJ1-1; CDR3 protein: CASSEALGRAGGTEAFF
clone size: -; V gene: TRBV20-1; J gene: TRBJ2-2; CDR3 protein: CSVRRFGELFF